This T cell receptor beta chain was sequenced for a study of blood T cell repertoires in COVID-19. In the study overall: Sites in the United States, Italy and Spain provided acute and convalescent COVID-19 samples. PBMCs, B-cell-depleted T cells, or T cells provided the cDNA or gDNA that made up the material.

The V and J ends lost 5 bases and 16 bases respectively, with 15 bases between them. This CDR3 spans 12 amino acids. Original handling: The authors estimated nucleated cell counts from reference gene primer amplification. Measured with immunoSEQ multiplex PCR; TCRdb has only the in-frame clones, and not every one. V, J and clone size reflect that table, while D and trimming were determined from the DNA. Here the sample spans roughly 290,000 clones, over 80% being singletons. The rearrangement links TRBV12-3 or TRBV12-4 to TRBJ1-6; D is undetermined. The clonotype originates from a woman aged 45 to 65 with active or convalescent COVID-19. The sample comprised peripheral blood. The CDR3, as DNA: TGTGCCAGCAGTCCCCGGGGTTTGGGGCTCCACTTT. Amino acid sequence: CASSPRGLGLHF.